This passage covers 20 T cell receptor beta chains from one sample sequenced in a study of cytomegalovirus exposure and HLA in healthy donors. Primers included in the PCR were 60 Vbeta and 13 Jbeta primers. Method: immunoSEQ multiplex PCR; TCRdb's copy keeps in-frame clones and lacks some. The sample shows about 190,000 clones, approximately 75% of them seen only once. Sequencing used PBMCs. Receptor source: a man aged 30 to 39 in good health and CMV-seropositive.

This chain links TRBV19 with TRBJ1-5; D gene unclear. Trimming removed 3 bases at V and 7 bases at J, with 7 bases between. There are 12 residues in the CDR3. The germline CDR1 and CDR2 sequences are LNHDA and SQIVND (reference sequence). The CDR3 spells CASSILGQPQHF. CDR3 bases: TGTGCCAGTAGTATTCTAGGACAGCCCCAGCATTTT.

This clone was detected only a few times. The genes are TRBV6-1 and TRBJ1-1; 7 positions match TRBD1. Germline V gene sequence: CDR1 MNHNS, CDR2 SASEGT. V lost 1 base, J lost 4 bases, and 6 bases stayed unmatched. This CDR3 is 15 amino acids long. CDR3 nucleotide sequence: TGTGCCAGCAGTGAAGGTCGGCAGGGGGTCACTGAAGCTTTCTTT. Its protein product is CASSEGRQGVTEAFF.

The V and J genes are TRBV6-1 and TRBJ2-3; a possible D gene is TRBD1 (6 bases). CDR1 and CDR2 (germline): MNHNS, SASEGT. The CDR3 is 13 amino acids. Trimming removed 8 bases at V and 0 bases at J, with 9 bases between. The CDR3 is CASSGQSTDTQYF. The CDR3 region has the DNA TGTGCCAGCTCCGGACAGAGCACAGATACGCAGTATTTT.

Only a few counts were recorded for this clone. The gene calls are TRBV11-3 and TRBJ2-5, with D possibly matching TRBD2 (5 bases). The V gene lost 3 bases and the J gene lost 4 bases, with 6 bases spanning the gap. Germline loops: CDR1 SGHNT, CDR2 YENEEA. The CDR3 consists of 12 residues. CDR3 amino acids: CASSFRGETQYF. Written as DNA, the CDR3 is TGTGCCAGCAGCTTTCGGGGAGAGACCCAGTACTTC.

This chain joins TRBV6-6 and TRBJ2-2; the D gene is possibly TRBD1 (5 bases). CDR1 is MNHNY, CDR2 SVGAGI, per germline (reference sequence). V lost 8 bases and J 7 bases, leaving 23 bases between the germline ends. The CDR3 has 16 residues. CDR3 in DNA: TGTGCCAGCGTTCGATGGGGCAGCCTCGCGAGCGGGGAGCTGTTTTTT. Translating it yields CASVRWGSLASGELFF.

The V gene is TRBV9, the J gene TRBJ2-7; 7 bases map to TRBD1. This CDR3 spans 13 amino acids. CDR1 and CDR2 (germline): SGDLS, YYNGEE. The trim removed 4 bases at V and 4 bases at J, leaving 5 bases unmatched. This CDR3 reads CASSSRQGYEQYF. The DNA for the CDR3 is TGTGCCAGCAGCTCACGACAGGGTTACGAGCAGTACTTC.

The V call is TRBV19, the J call TRBJ1-6; TRBD1 aligns across 8 bases. J was trimmed by 10 bases and V by 7 bases; bases with no gene match: 6. Germline V CDR1 and CDR2: LNHDA, SQIVND (reference sequence). This CDR3 has 13 residues. The CDR3 here is CASMTGDESPLHF. The CDR3 bases are TGTGCCAGTATGACAGGGGATGAGTCACCCCTCCACTTT.

The chain couples TRBV5-1 to TRBJ2-5; the match to TRBD2 covers 9 bases. The DNA end is a closer match to TRBJ2-7, so the J assignment may be wrong. The CDR3 runs to 15 residues. Germline CDR1 SGHRS, CDR2 YFSETQ. The CDR3 here is CASSLTASGTYEQYF. The CDR3 region has the DNA TGCGCCAGCAGCTTAACGGCTAGCGGGACCTACGAGCAGTACTTC.

This clone occurred a few times. J is TRBJ1-2 and V is TRBV10-3, with 9 nucleotides matching TRBD1. The CDR3 runs to 14 residues. Germline assignment: CDR1 ENHRY and CDR2 SYGVKD. J lost 6 bases, V lost 5 bases, and 7 bases had no gene match. The CDR3 DNA is TGTGCCATCAGTTATTCACAGGGGGCGGATGGCTACACCTTC. Translated, it gives CAISYSQGADGYTF.

As concerns this clone: The same CDR3 is also encoded by other DNA sequences in this sample. V and J are TRBV21-1 and TRBJ2-6; no check of the table's D call, TRBD1, against the DNA was made. TRBV21-1 is designated a pseudogene. This CDR3 spans 12 amino acids. The CDR3: CAGRSGANVLTF. CDR3 DNA: TGTGCGGGGCGCTCTGGGGCTAACGTCCTGACTTTC.

The V and J genes are TRBV27 and TRBJ2-5; the D gene is possibly TRBD2 (5 bases). V was shortened by 5 bases and J by 7 bases, with 17 bases between the two germline ends. Looked up from germline, CDR1 is MNHEY and CDR2 is SMNVEV (reference sequence). The CDR3 spans 14 residues. CDR3 region: CASSPRRSGGTQYF. In DNA, the CDR3 is TGTGCCAGCAGTCCCCGGAGGTCTGGAGGGACCCAGTACTTC.

The chain carries TRBV10-1 and TRBJ1-5; a possible D gene is TRBD1 (6 bases). In germline, CDR1 is WNHNN, CDR2 SYGVQD (reference sequence). The CDR3 has 14 residues. Deletions cut 2 bases from V and 8 bases from J, with 13 bases between. This chain's CDR3 is CASSEGQGIKPQHF. The CDR3 DNA is TGCGCCAGCAGTGAGGGGCAGGGGATAAAGCCCCAGCATTTT.

The CDR3 DNA is TGTGCCAGCAGCCTTAACAGGATCCAGTACTTC. Encoded protein: CASSLNRIQYF. V usage is TRBV7-3 and J usage is TRBJ2-5; TRBD1 is a possible D gene (5 bases). V lost 5 bases, J lost 10 bases, and 11 bases lay in between. Germline V gene sequence: CDR1 SGHTA, CDR2 FQGTGA. This CDR3 contains 11 residues.

The chain has TRBV10-2 and TRBJ2-7; 7 positions agree with TRBD1. The CDR3 is 12 residues long. Germline V gene lookup returns CDR1 WSHSY and CDR2 SAAADI. V lost 8 bases to trimming and J lost 3 bases; unmatched junction nucleotides: 4. Here the CDR3 DNA reads TGCGCCAGCGGAGCAGGGGGCTACGAGCAGTACTTC. Residues: CASGAGGYEQYF.

The rearrangement uses TRBV7-2 and TRBJ2-7, with TRBD1 matching 9 bases. There are 15 residues in the CDR3. CDR1 is SGHTA, CDR2 FQGNSA, per germline. The J segment lost 4 bases and the V segment lost 1 base, leaving 5 bases of the junction unmatched. The CDR3: CASSLEQGAIYEQYF. The CDR3 nucleotides read TGTGCCAGCAGCTTAGAACAGGGGGCTATTTACGAGCAGTACTTC.

This chain connects TRBV19 to TRBJ1-6; D call uncertain. The ends were cut back, 4 bases at V and 8 bases at J, with 18 bases in the middle. Germline CDR1 reads LNHDA; CDR2 reads SQIVND (reference sequence). The CDR3 spans 16 residues. CDR3 in DNA: TGTGCCAGTAGTACGAACAGCGGATTGGACTATTCACCCCTCCACTTT. Encoded protein: CASSTNSGLDYSPLHF.

There are a few counts of this clone. This sample also contains other DNA sequences that code for the same CDR3. The gene calls are TRBV6-6 and TRBJ1-5; 7 bases agree with TRBD1. Germline CDR1 and CDR2: MNHNY and SVGAGI (reference sequence). The J segment lost 4 bases and the V segment lost 5 bases, leaving 2 bases of the junction unmatched. This CDR3 comprises 13 residues. The CDR3 loop is CASSKQGNQPQHF. In DNA form, the CDR3 reads TGTGCCAGCAGTAAACAGGGGAATCAGCCCCAGCATTTT.

The chain couples TRBV5-8 to TRBJ1-2; D unclear. CDR3 length equals 15 residues. CDR1 and CDR2 (germline): SGHTS, YDEGEE. With 3 bases removed from V and 3 bases from J, the gap between germline ends came to 15 bases. The CDR3 coding sequence is TGTGCCAGCAGCTCCCCACCAGCGGGAGACTATGGCTACACCTTC. Its protein is CASSSPPAGDYGYTF.

This clone occurred once. Here the CDR3 reads CASSQRQGNYGYTF. The CDR3 DNA reads as TGTGCCAGCAGCCAACGACAGGGGAACTATGGCTACACCTTC. The gene calls are TRBV14 and TRBJ1-2; TRBD1 agrees at 8 bases. V shed 2 bases and J 2 bases; nucleotides not matched to a gene: 1. This CDR3 spans 14 amino acids. The germline gives CDR1 SGHDN, CDR2 FVKESK.

The CDR3 loop reads CASSHPTGVLYNEQFF. CDR3 bases: TGCGCCAGCAGCCACCCCACAGGGGTCTTATACAATGAGCAGTTCTTC. The J gene is TRBJ2-1, the V gene TRBV4-1; TRBD1 agrees at 7 bases. V lost 3 bases, J lost 4 bases, and 9 bases stayed unmatched. Germline V CDR1 and CDR2: MGHRA, YSYEKL. The CDR3 is made up of 16 amino acids.